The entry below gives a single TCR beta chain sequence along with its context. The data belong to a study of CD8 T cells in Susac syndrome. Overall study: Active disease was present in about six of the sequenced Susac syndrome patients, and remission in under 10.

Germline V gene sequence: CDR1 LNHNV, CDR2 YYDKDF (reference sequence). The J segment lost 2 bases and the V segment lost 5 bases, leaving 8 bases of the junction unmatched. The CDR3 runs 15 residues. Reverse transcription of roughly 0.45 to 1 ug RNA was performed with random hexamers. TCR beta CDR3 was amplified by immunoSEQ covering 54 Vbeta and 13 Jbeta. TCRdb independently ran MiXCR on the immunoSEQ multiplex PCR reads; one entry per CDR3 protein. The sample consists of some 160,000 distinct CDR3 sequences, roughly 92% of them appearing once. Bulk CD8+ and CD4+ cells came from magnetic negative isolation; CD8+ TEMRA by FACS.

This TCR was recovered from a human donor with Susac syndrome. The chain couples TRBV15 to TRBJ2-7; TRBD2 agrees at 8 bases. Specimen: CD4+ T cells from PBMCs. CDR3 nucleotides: TGTGCCACCAGCCGGGGGGGGCCCGGAGCCTACGAGCAGTACTTC. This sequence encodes CATSRGGPGAYEQYF.